This paragraph covers one T cell receptor (beta chain) sequence. It has no known antigen specificity. Within one base of it there is no much larger clone, and no base qualities were kept. The CDR3 holds 17 amino acids from the cysteine to the phenylalanine. Of the read, only the CDR3 DNA is kept; its 51 bases are in frame from base 1. The data derive from a study of cytomegalovirus exposure and HLA in healthy donors (dated by TCRdb to between 2016 and 2019). In terms of the full investigation: An earlier analysis of several hundred of the donors reported roughly 300 Gb of sequence data and roughly 100 million unique TCR beta sequences from 150 million to 200 million T cells. Roughly 300 gigabases of sequencing data and tens of millions of unique TCR sequences were included in an early release covering under 650 HLA-typed donors. Of the roughly 430 genotyped donors, over 70% fell in the genetic ancestry cluster associated with self-reported Caucasian donors. The study aimed to test whether signatures of past pathogen exposure could be identified by cataloging public T cell receptors. The study profiled the T cell repertoires of 500 to 800 subjects by immunosequencing and related them to cytomegalovirus serostatus. Besides the first cohort of under 700 subjects, a separate validation cohort made up of roughly 130 different subjects was used. To predict cytomegalovirus infection status, the study combined high-throughput TCR immunosequencing, statistical association of individual TCRs with disease status, and machine learning. To study patterns of TCR occurrence, a later analysis re-analyzed previously published TCR beta repertoires from 666 donors and added high-resolution HLA genotyping. Rather than drawing on any new phenotypic data, the later analysis identified candidate immune exposures from TCR beta sequences and the way those sequences occurred across donors. An earlier analysis of 587 of the donors applied high-throughput TCR beta sequencing to assess whether each TCR beta V gene segment acted as functional or pseudogenic. Donor age, sex, ethnicity and CMV serostatus were compiled alongside the repertoire data. A later genetic analysis took genome-wide SNP genotypes for 398 of the 666 donors and used that subset as a discovery cohort. All discovery cohort repertoires had been generated using a single sequencing platform. Both class I and class II loci were covered by HLA typing, at four-digit resolution. The number of donors typed differed by locus, with roughly 620-630 for A, B, C, DRB1 and DQB1, 522 for DQA1, 600 to 610 for DPA1, and around 460 for DPB1. Roughly 5 DR-DQ haplotypes were handled as single units for association and clustering, since linkage in the cohort was strong. Across 398 genotyped donors of the cohort, an average of approximately 240,000 unique TCR beta nucleotide sequences per donor were sequenced, and roughly a sixth of those sequences were non-productive. Summary of the overall study and its limitations: A later analysis associated approximately 17,000 TCR beta sequences with specific HLA alleles at a false discovery rate of 0.05. Because HLA typing was unavailable for some donors at each locus, only the typed subset was used in association tests. In a later genetic analysis, fewer N-insertions in productive TCRs were reported among donors in an Asian-associated ancestry cluster than the roughly 640-donor mean. The study listed 150 to 200 TCR beta chains as associated with cytomegalovirus. An earlier analysis of approximately 570 of the donors showed that most TCR beta V segments appeared in productive rearrangements either about 87% or about 30% of the time, which broadly matched IMGT annotations. It was suggested by the authors that the approach could potentially be generalized to other disease states and immunological phenotypes. Across donors, most TCR sequences were observed very rarely, whereas some public TCRs were present in many individuals. The presence/absence analyses assumed that sequencing depth was roughly uniform across donors, and that assumption may not be true. When HLA alleles, especially DR and DQ, strongly co-occurred, attributing TCR associations to individual alleles was difficult. A cluster of highly shared sequence variants was judged likely to represent a technical artifact of the sequencing pipeline. Compared with equally common non-associated chains, HLA-associated TCR beta chains in a later analysis were more clonally expanded and had lower generation probabilities. V-gene and J-gene trimming of TCR beta chains was associated with a missense DCLRE1C variant in a later genetic analysis, and the association was replicated in an independent cohort. Immune exposure information for the cohort was limited to CMV serostatus. A further reported finding was that TCR beta sequences accurately predicted the HLA-A and HLA-B alleles for most subjects in the first cohort. About 15 rarely observed V segments, including chromosome 9 orphons, were excluded from the earlier analysis of several hundred of the donors because counts were too low. In a later analysis, several top co-occurrence clusters were reported to appear linked to parvovirus B19, influenza, CMV and Epstein-Barr virus. Linkage disequilibrium might explain the correlated functional status among segregating V segments, but an unknown experimental factor could not be excluded. According to a later analysis, TCR association rates differed among HLA loci, with DRB1 alleles showing the most associated TCRs and HLA-C alleles showing the fewest. In both the original and validation cohorts, the classifier was reported to diagnose cytomegalovirus status with high specificity and sensitivity. This cohort had only TCR beta chains sequenced, and the lack of alpha or paired-chain data limited which features could be detected. Some IMGT-functional V segments, including TRBV6-2 and TRBV6-3, could not be told apart with the 87-base-pair reads, so those segments were excluded. A later analysis found that most CMV-associated TCR beta chains appeared HLA-restricted, with HLA associations seemingly driven largely by CMV exposure. A few of the identified cytomegalovirus-associated TCR beta chains were confirmed in vitro to be specific for cytomegalovirus antigens.

The cohort consisted of 650 to 850 healthy bone marrow donors. All cohort members were sampled while nominally healthy, although unrecorded immune exposures were likely present. The donor tested CMV seronegative, placing the donor among the 352 seronegative members of the cohort. Every donor gave a peripheral blood sample, and the peripheral blood mononuclear cells from that sample were used for TCR beta sequencing. The Qiagen DNeasy Blood Extraction Kit was used to extract genomic DNA from the blood cell samples. Libraries were built with the immunoSEQ multiplex PCR assay. For the multiplex PCR, a mixture combining 60 forward primers for TCR Vbeta segments and 13 reverse primers for TCR Jbeta segments was used. The CDR3 region of rearranged TCR beta genes was amplified from genomic DNA by a multiplex PCR assay. The Illumina HiSeq System was used to sequence the amplified TCR beta libraries as 87-base-pair reads. In the original analysis: A later analysis tallied 75 million to 85 million unique TCR beta chains across the 550 to 850 repertoires, and some 12 million of those chains were shared by two or more donors. Raw reads were error-corrected and collapsed into unique sequences by a nearest-neighbor algorithm in which closely related sequences were merged to remove PCR and sequencing errors. CDR3 sequences were aligned to IMGT reference sequences to assign V, D and J gene segments. For a sequence to be retained, a match of at least six nucleotides to both a V gene segment and a J gene segment was required. A rearrangement counted as productive if the CDR3 had no stop codons and remained in frame with V and J, and every other rearrangement counted as non-productive. CDR3 was defined according to IMGT convention as the region running from the second conserved V-encoded cysteine to the conserved J-encoded phenylalanine. The earlier analysis of 587 of the donors excluded sequences that lacked an unambiguous match to a single V gene segment. In an earlier analysis of about 590 of the donors, a V segment was called functional when productive rearrangements were above 56.7%, and segregating when the standard deviation between donors exceeded 5%. A statistical classification framework was built for diagnosing cytomegalovirus status from the catalog of TCR beta chain sequences. In a later analysis, V and J genes were assigned by comparing TCR nucleotide sequences against IMGT/GENE-DB human TR gene sequences. Using the TCRdist pipeline, a later analysis assigned CDR3 sequences along with most-parsimonious VDJ recombination scenarios. A later analysis defined each TCR beta chain by its CDR3 amino acid sequence plus V-gene family, and excluded reads lacking a unique V-gene family. As a way to deal with suspected cross-contamination and a sequencing artifact, a later analysis dropped nearly 600 nucleotide sequences that were highly shared and had low generation probability. In a later analysis, a clonal expansion index for each public chain was calculated from normalized within-repertoire ranks of inferred template counts. Generation probabilities in a later analysis came from a VDJ recombination model fitted to out-of-frame rearrangements, and those results were checked against IGoR. Hypergeometric tests were used in a later analysis to score TCR-TCR, TCR-HLA and TCR-CMV co-occurrence, with a repertoire-size bias correction applied to the TCR pairs. In a later analysis, false discovery rates were estimated by permuting HLA or CMV assignments 20 times. A later analysis grouped co-occurring TCRs with DBSCAN, adding TCRdist sequence similarity when clustering within HLA-allele-positive subsets. Repertoires with fewer than 30,000 or more than 120,000 public chains were left out of co-occurrence clustering, as were a few repertoires with anomalous nucleotide sharing. Entries here come from immuneACCESS through TCRdb and include only in-frame sequences with V and J called. Some clones fail to appear in such tables; in the studies checked, an unresolved V gene covers under half of the shortfall, and the cause of the remainder is unknown. That table supplies the V and J calls and clone size; D and trimming were determined from the DNA. The sample table lists about 130,000 clones, about 81% of them with a count of one. 0.9% to 1.2% of the sample rests with the top ten.

The receptor was derived from a woman aged 30 to 39 in good health and CMV-seronegative. The sequencing sample was made of PBMCs. Rearrangement joined TRBV21-1 to TRBJ1-4; the table's TRBD1 call for D was not verified on the DNA. TRBV21-1 is an annotated pseudogene. CDR3 reads: CASSKGSDRDAVEKLFF. The DNA sequence reads TGTGCCAGCAGCAAAGGCTCGGACAGGGATGCGGTTGAAAAACTGTTTTTT.